The entry that follows covers one TCR beta chain sequence. Its antigen is unidentified. The CDR3 contains 14 residues. V was pared by 4 bases and J by 6 bases, with 17 bases between. Germline CDR1 SGHDT, CDR2 YYEEEE. The sample comes from a study of shared clonotypes between healthy human individuals. Findings of the study overall: The four-donor shared clonotypes exceeded non-shared clonotypes in generation probability, with non-shared ones scoring lower.

All the donors were Caucasian adults who lived in Nashville, Tennessee. Replicate PCRs run on sorted subsets employed approximately 0.2 ug DNA, approximately 30,000 T cell genomes. The method was immunoSEQ multiplex PCR; TCRdb's version includes in-frame clones alone and lacks a portion of them. The profile shows roughly 2,500,000 clones, approximately 93% of them singletons. The chain is built from TRBV5-6 and TRBJ2-7; D tentatively fits TRBD1 or TRBD2 (5 bases each). Specimen: naive CD4+ T cells from PBMCs. The subset is: CD45RA+ positively selected. This sequence was found in a man aged 18 to 29 in good health. Some clones in this sample may be carry-over from other donors' samples. The chain's CDR3 is CASSLRDPVVEQYF. In nucleotides, the CDR3 is TGTGCCAGCAGCCTTAGGGACCCTGTGGTCGAGCAGTACTTC.